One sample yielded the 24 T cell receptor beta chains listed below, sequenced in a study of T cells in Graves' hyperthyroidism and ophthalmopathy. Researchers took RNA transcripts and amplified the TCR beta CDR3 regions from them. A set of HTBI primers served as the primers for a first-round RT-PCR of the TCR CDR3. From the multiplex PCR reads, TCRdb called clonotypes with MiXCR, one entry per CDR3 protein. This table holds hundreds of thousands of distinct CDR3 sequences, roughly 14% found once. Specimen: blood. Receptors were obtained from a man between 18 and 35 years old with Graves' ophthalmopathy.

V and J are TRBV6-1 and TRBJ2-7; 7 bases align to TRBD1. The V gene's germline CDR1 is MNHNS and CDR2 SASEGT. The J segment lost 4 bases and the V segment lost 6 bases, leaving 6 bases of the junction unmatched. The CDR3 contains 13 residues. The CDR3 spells CASRTGTDYEQYF. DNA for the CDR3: TGTGCCAGCAGAACCGGGACAGATTACGAGCAGTACTTC.

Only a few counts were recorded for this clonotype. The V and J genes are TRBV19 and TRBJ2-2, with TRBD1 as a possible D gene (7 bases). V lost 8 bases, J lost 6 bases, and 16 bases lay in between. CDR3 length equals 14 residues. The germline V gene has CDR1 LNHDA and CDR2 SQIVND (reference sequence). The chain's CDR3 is CASQPGRGAGELFF. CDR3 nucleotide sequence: TGTGCCAGTCAGCCAGGCAGGGGGGCCGGGGAGCTGTTTTTT.

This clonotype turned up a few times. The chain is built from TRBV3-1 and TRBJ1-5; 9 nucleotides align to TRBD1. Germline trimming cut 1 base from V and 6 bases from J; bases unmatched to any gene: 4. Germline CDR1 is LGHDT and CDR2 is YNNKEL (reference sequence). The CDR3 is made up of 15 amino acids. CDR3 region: CASSQGTGEAQPQHF. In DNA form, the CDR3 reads TGTGCCAGCAGCCAAGGGACAGGGGAAGCTCAGCCCCAGCATTTT. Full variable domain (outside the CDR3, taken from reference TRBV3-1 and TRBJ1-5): DTAVSQTPKYLVTQMGNDKSIKCEQNLGHDTMYWYKQDSKKFLKIMFSYNNKELIINETVPNRFSPKSPDKAHLNLHINSLELGDSAVYFCASSQGTGEAQPQHFGDGTRLSIL.

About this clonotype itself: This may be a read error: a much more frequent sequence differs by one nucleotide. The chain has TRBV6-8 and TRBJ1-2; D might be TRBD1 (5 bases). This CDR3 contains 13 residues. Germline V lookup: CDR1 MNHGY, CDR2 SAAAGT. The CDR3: CVSSYEGNYGYTF. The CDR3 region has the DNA TGTGTCAGCAGTTACGAGGGGAACTATGGCTACACCTTC.

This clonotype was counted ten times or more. CDR3 DNA: TGTGCCAGCAGCCACCCTAGCGGGGGCCATTCCTACGAGCAGTACTTC. This translates into CASSHPSGGHSYEQYF. The chain recombines TRBV11-2 with TRBJ2-7; 10 bases are a match to TRBD2. The germline CDR1 and CDR2 sequences are SGHAT and FQNNGV. The CDR3 loop spans 16 amino acids. With 5 bases clipped from V and 1 base from J, the junction kept 8 bases outside the gene matches.

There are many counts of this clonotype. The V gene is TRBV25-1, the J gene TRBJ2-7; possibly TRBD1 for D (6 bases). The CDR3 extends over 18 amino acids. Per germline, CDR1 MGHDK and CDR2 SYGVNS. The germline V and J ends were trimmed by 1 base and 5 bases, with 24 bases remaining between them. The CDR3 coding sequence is TGTGCCAGCAGTGAATCACCTGGTAGGGGGACAAGGGGCCACGAGCAGTACTTC. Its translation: CASSESPGRGTRGHEQYF.

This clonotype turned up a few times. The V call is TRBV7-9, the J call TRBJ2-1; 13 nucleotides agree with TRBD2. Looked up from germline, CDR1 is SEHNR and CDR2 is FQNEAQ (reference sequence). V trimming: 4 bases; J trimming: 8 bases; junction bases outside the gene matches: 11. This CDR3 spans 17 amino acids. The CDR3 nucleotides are TGTGCCAGCAGCTCGGAGAAGACTAGCGGGGGGTGGGATGAGCAGTTCTTC. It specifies CASSSEKTSGGWDEQFF.

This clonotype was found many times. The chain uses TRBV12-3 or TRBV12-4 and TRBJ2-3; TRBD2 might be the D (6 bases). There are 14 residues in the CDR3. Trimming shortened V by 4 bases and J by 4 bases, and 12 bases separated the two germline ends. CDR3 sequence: CASSSFGEADTQYF. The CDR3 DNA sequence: TGTGCCAGCAGTTCTTTCGGGGAGGCAGATACGCAGTATTTT.

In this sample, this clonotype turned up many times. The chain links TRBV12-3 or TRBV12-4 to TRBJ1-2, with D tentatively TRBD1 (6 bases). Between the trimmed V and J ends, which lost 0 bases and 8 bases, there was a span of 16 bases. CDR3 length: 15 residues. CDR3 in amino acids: CASSLALGGLEGYTF. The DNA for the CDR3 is TGTGCCAGCAGTTTAGCGCTGGGGGGGCTGGAAGGCTACACCTTC.

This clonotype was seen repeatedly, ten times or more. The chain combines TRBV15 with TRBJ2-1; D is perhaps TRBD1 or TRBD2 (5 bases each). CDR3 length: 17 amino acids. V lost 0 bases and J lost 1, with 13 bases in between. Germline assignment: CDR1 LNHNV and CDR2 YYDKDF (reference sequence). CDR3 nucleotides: TGTGCCACCAGCAGAGATCTGACGGGACCTTCCTACAATGAGCAGTTCTTC. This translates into CATSRDLTGPSYNEQFF.

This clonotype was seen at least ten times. The CDR3: CSPRATSTDTQYF. DNA for the CDR3: TGCAGCCCGAGGGCGACAAGCACAGATACGCAGTATTTT. The V gene is TRBV20-1, the J gene TRBJ2-3; TRBD2 is a possible D gene (5 bases). This CDR3 is 13 amino acids long. Germline lookup yields CDR1 DFQATT and CDR2 SNEGSKA (reference sequence).

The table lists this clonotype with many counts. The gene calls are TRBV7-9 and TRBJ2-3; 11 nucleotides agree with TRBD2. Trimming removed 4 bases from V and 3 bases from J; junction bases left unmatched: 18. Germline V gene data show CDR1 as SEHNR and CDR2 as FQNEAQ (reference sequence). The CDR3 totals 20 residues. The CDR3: CASSYNKLAGDLLMTDTQYF. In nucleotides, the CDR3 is TGTGCCAGCAGCTACAATAAACTAGCGGGAGATTTGTTGATGACAGATACGCAGTATTTT. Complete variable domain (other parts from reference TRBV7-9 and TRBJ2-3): DTGVSQNPRHKITKRGQNVTFRCDPISEHNRLYWYRQTLGQGPEFLTYFQNEAQLEKSRLLSDRFSAERPKGSFSTLEIQRTEQGDSAMYLCASSYNKLAGDLLMTDTQYFGPGTRLTVL.

This CDR3 is CASSIDSGLVKLFF. The CDR3 DNA reads as TGTGCCAGTAGTATAGATTCAGGGTTGGTAAAACTGTTTTTT. The chain has TRBV19 and TRBJ1-4, with D possibly being TRBD1 (5 bases). The germline V gene encodes CDR1 LNHDA and CDR2 SQIVND (reference sequence). The CDR3 is 14 residues long. V was shortened by 0 bases and J by 10 bases, with 12 bases between the two germline ends.

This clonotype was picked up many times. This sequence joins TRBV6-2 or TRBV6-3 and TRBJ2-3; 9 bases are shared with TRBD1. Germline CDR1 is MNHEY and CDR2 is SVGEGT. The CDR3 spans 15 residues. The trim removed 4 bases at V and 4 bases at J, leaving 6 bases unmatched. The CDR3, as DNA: TGTGCCAGCAGTTCCTCCGGGACAGGGTCAGATACGCAGTATTTT. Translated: CASSSSGTGSDTQYF.

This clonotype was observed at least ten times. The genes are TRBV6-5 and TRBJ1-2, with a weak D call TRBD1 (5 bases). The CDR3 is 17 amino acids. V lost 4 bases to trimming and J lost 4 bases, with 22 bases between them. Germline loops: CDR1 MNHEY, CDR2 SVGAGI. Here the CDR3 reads CASSFYDGTATIYGYTF. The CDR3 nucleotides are TGTGCCAGCAGTTTCTACGACGGGACTGCCACAATCTATGGCTACACCTTC.

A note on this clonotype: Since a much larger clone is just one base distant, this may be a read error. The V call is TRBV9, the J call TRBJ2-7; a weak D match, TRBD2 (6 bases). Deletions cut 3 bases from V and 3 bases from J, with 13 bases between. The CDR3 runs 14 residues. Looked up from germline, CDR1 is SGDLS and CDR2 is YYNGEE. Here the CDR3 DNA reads TGTGCCAGCAGCGCTACTAGCAGCTACTACGAGCAGTACTTC. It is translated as CASSATSSYYEQYF.

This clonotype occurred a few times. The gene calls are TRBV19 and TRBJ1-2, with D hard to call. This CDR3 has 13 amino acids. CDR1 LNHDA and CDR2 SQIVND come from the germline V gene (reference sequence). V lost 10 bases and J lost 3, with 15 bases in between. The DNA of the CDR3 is TGTGCCACTTACACCCCTTGGGACTATGGCTACACCTTC. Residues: CATYTPWDYGYTF.

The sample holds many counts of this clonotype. Here the CDR3 DNA reads TGTGCCAGCAGGCCCCTGGGTAGCAATCAGCCCCAGCATTTT. It translates to CASRPLGSNQPQHF. J is TRBJ1-5 and V is TRBV27; the D is unclear. The V gene's germline CDR1 is MNHEY and CDR2 SMNVEV (reference sequence). This CDR3 has 14 amino acids. Trimming took off 6 bases at V and 0 bases at J, with 9 bases between the two ends.

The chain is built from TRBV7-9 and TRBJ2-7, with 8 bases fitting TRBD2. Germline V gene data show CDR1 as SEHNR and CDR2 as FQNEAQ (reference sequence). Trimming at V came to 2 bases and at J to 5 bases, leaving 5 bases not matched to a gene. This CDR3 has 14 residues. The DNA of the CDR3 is TGTGCCAGCAGCTTATCTAGCGGGTTTGACGAGCAGTACTTC. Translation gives CASSLSSGFDEQYF. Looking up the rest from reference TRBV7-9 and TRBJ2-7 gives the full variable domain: DTGVSQNPRHKITKRGQNVTFRCDPISEHNRLYWYRQTLGQGPEFLTYFQNEAQLEKSRLLSDRFSAERPKGSFSTLEIQRTEQGDSAMYLCASSLSSGFDEQYFGPGTRLTVT.

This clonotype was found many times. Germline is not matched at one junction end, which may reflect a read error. CDR3 bases: TGCGCCAGCAGCTTGGGGCAGGGACGCACTGAAGCTTTCTTT. Its translation: CASSLGQGRTEAFF. This chain joins TRBV18 and TRBJ1-1; D is perhaps TRBD1 (5 bases). The CDR3 has 14 residues. Per germline, CDR1 KGHSH and CDR2 LQKENI.

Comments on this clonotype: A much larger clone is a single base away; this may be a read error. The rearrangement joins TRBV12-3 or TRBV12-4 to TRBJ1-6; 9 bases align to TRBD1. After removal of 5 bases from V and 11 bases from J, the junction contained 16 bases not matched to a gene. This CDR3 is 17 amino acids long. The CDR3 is CASSPQMRDRASTPLHF. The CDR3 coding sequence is TGTGCCAGCAGTCCCCAGATGAGGGACAGGGCATCGACACCCCTCCACTTT.

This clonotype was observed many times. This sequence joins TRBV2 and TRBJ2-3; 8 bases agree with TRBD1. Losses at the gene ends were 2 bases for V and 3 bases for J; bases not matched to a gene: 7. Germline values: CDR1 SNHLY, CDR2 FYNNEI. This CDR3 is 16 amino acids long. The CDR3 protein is CASSELPGGGTDTQYF. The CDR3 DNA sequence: TGTGCCAGCAGTGAACTCCCAGGGGGCGGTACAGATACGCAGTATTTT. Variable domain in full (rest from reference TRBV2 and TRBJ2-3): EPEVTQTPSHQVTQMGQEVILRCVPISNHLYFYWYRQILGQKVEFLVSFYNNEISEKSEIFDDQFSVERPDGSNFTLKIRSTKLEDSAMYFCASSELPGGGTDTQYFGPGTRLTVL.

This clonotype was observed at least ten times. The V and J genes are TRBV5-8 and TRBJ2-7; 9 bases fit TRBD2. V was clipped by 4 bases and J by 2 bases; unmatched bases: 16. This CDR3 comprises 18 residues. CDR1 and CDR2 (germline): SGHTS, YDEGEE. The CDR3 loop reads CASSPVPSAGGSTYEQYF. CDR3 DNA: TGTGCCAGCAGCCCCGTTCCCTCAGCGGGAGGTTCGACCTACGAGCAGTACTTC.

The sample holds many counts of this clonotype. In DNA, the CDR3 is TGTGCCAGCAGGGGGGACAGGGGGCATGACAATGAGCAGTTCTTC. Amino acid sequence: CASRGDRGHDNEQFF. V gene TRBV12-3 or TRBV12-4 combines with J gene TRBJ2-1, with TRBD1 identical over 12 bases. The ends lost 6 bases at V and 5 bases at J; junction bases unmatched: 5. The CDR3 has 15 residues.